This record covers a single T cell receptor (beta chain). This clonotype was counted only a few times. Its antigen has not been determined. No much larger clonotype is one base removed from it; base qualities were not supplied. Libraries of naive CD8 T cells were generated from roughly 21,000 to 960,000 sorted cells, with 10%, 30% or 50% of the purified RNA used. Naive CD8 T cells were FACS-sorted as CD8+CD4-CCR7+CD45RA+ on a BD FACSAria II into RLT Plus buffer. To test detection sensitivity, Jurkat RNA equivalent to about ten TCR copies was spiked into samples of about 18,000-1,000,000 naive CD8 T cells. Enrichment of CD8 T cells was done with RosetteSep CD8+ T Cell Enrichment Cocktail plus Ficoll-Paque, and ACK red cell lysis came afterward. The entry originates in a study of molecular identifiers for immune sequencing clone quantification (dated by TCRdb to 2017 to 2018). Looking at the study overall: For a replicate experiment, RNA from roughly 20,000 or 100,000 naive CD8 T cells was divided into five aliquots, and four of the five aliquots were sequenced. This methods study used CD8 T cells to benchmark TCR RNA copy counting and molecular-identifier clustering-based TCR repertoire sequencing (MIDCIRS).

The protocol used for the library was PCR. Instrument on record: Illumina HiSeq 4000. Bulk TCR libraries were prepared as previously described, using TCR primers listed in Table S5. Purification of total RNA was performed with the Qiagen AllPrep DNA/RNA kit. Before analysis, reads from multiple sequencing runs of one library were combined. The authors' analysis ran thus. Reads were retained only if an exact TCR constant sequence was present, and the retained reads were trimmed to 150 nt and grouped according to their 12-nt molecular barcodes. Reads in each barcode group were sub-clustered using a 15% Levenshtein threshold, and a quality-weighted consensus sequence was built for each RNA molecule. Non-functional sequences were filtered out, along with any lower-count sequence sitting one edit away from another sequence. Barcode sub-clusters with fewer than 20% of the maximum read count were removed, based on fitting two negative binomial distributions. TCRdb itself trimmed the public reads at Q25 with fastp, ran MiXCR and retained productive beta chains. Rows are unified per CDR3 protein, each entry keeping the most common DNA and genes. These V and J calls are TCRdb output, not the study's own analysis. This sample comprises 35,000 or so distinct CDR3 sequences, 19% of them detected only once. Approximately 1% of the sample goes to the ten largest clones.

CDR1 and CDR2 (LNHDA, SQIVND) derive from the germline V gene (reference sequence). The CDR3 goes from the cysteine to the phenylalanine over 14 residues. The entry retains the CDR3 DNA only, 42 bases that are in frame from base 1. The V end loses 3 bases and the J end loses 0 bases, and a stretch of 6 bases separates them. General findings and caveats noted by the study authors: Even against a background of 800,000 to 1,000,000 naive CD8 T cells, spiked-in Jurkat TCR RNA amounting to a single cell's worth was reported to be detectable. In CMV-specific effector cells, clones with more than 20 RNA copies contained over 97% of molecules, whereas in naive cells such clones contained under 1% of molecules. The sizes of highly expanded clones could end up underestimated when identical TCR molecules share a barcode. Roughly 2.8 recovered TCR RNA copies per cell were obtained by modeling, versus about 10 by digital PCR, implying a capture efficiency of 30% to 35%. Naive libraries contained spiked-in Jurkat TCR RNA (around eleven copies' worth), which is not part of the donor repertoire. When barcode sub-clustering was omitted, TCR diversity was inflated by chimeric consensus sequences, with chimeras reaching as high as 47%.

Material: naive CD8+ T cells from blood, with Jurkat cell RNA spiked in. Explained via the paper, the cell subset or site label denotes: FACS-sorted CD8+CD4-CCR7+CD45RA+ naive T cells. The sequence came from a human donor in good health. Some libraries in this study had Jurkat cell RNA spiked in. This receptor chain uses TRBV19 and TRBJ1-5; the D gene is not confidently resolved. The nucleotide sequence is given as TGTGCCAGTAGTATCGGGGTTAGCAATCAGCCCCAGCATTTT. It specifies CASSIGVSNQPQHF.